This T cell receptor beta chain was profiled in a study of T cell responses to AZD1222 COVID-19 vaccine. The CDR3 is made up of 15 amino acids. Germline assignment: CDR1 SEHNR and CDR2 FQNEAQ (reference sequence). V was clipped by 4 bases and J by 4 bases; unmatched bases: 4. Data came from immunoSEQ multiplex PCR; TCRdb stores just in-frame clones and leaves some out. Here the sample spans 57,000 or so clones, approximately 85% being singletons. The sequenced sample was peripheral blood, obtained on day 0 of MenACWY control vaccination. The clonotype originates from an adult in good health. The gene calls are TRBV7-9 and TRBJ1-4; 9 bases line up with TRBD1. The CDR3 region has the DNA TGTGCCAGCAGCTCCGGACAGGGGTTTAATGAAAAACTGTTTTTT. Translating gives CASSSGQGFNEKLFF.